This TCR beta chain was retrieved from a study of T-cell reconstitution after alpha-beta-depleted transplantation in children (dated by TCRdb to about 2016). Turning to the overall study: The study quantitatively tracked T-cell immune reconstitution after TCRalphabeta/CD19-depleted allogeneic hematopoietic cell transplantation in children using TCR repertoire profiling. General study outcomes and caveats: Over the following months the frequencies of hyperexpanded clones went down, and after one year T-cell counts and TCRbeta diversity were mostly credited to newly produced T cells. In some patients, the high TCRbeta diversity seen at day 60 was put down to recipient T cells and intrathymic progenitors that had survived conditioning. About two months after transplant, the apparently early recovery of alphabetaT-cell counts reportedly depended on just several hundred clones that had expanded rapidly and came from non-depleted graft cells.

From its cysteine to its phenylalanine, the CDR3 spans 14 amino acids. Of the read, only the CDR3 DNA is kept; its 42 bases are in frame from base 1. Trimming costs V 5 bases and J 7 bases, and their ends lie 15 bases apart. As encoded in the germline V gene, CDR1 is MDHEN while CDR2 is SYDVKM. The library was produced with PCR. Instrument on record: Illumina HiSeq 2500. TCR library preparation used molecular barcoding, with unique molecular identifiers applied to normalize quantification of the TCRbeta repertoire. TCRdb itself trimmed the public reads at Q25 with fastp, ran MiXCR and retained productive beta chains. Records with the same CDR3 protein are collapsed into one entry carrying the most frequent genes and DNA. This sample lists around 420,000 distinct CDR3 sequences; roughly 15% were detected once. Around 30% of the sample comes from the top ten. The intended sense of this specimen's treatment or condition label: allogeneic hematopoietic cell transplantation with graft depleted of TCRalphabeta T cells and CD19 B cells. The transplant recipients were children given TCRalphabeta/CD19-depleted allogeneic hematopoietic cell grafts.

On this clonotype: No cognate antigen has been identified for it. Nothing much larger sits one base from this clone, and base qualities are not available.

Recombination linked TRBV28 to TRBJ1-3; a confident D gene designation cannot be given. The receptor was derived from a boy less than two years old who had a stem cell transplant for Wiskott-Aldrich syndrome, so the T cells may come from the graft donor. The sequencing used PBMCs, mostly from graft donor cells, collected 360 days after TCRalphabeta/CD19-depleted stem cell transplant. Here is the DNA: TGTGCCAGCAGTCCGCACTCAGATGGGAACACCATATATTTT. The encoded protein is CASSPHSDGNTIYF. The CDR3, completed at both ends by the reference TRBV28 and TRBJ1-3 genes, gives the full variable domain DVKVTQSSRYLVKRTGEKVFLECVQDMDHENMFWYRQDPGLGLRLIYFSYDVKMKEKGDIPEGYSVSREKKERFSLILESASTNQTSMYLCASSPHSDGNTIYFGEGSWLTVV.